This note documents a single TCR beta chain sequence. With random hexamers, reverse transcription was performed on roughly 0.5 to 1 ug of RNA. TCRdb processed the immunoSEQ multiplex PCR reads anew with MiXCR; each CDR3 protein has one entry. The data show roughly 190,000 distinct CDR3 sequences, with approximately 96% seen just once and 0.09% to 0.1% held by the top ten. This sample stems from a study of CD8 T cells in Susac syndrome. TEMRA cells were FACS-enriched, while CD8+ and CD4+ T cells were negatively isolated. The CDR3 is 12 residues long. Germline V gene sequence: CDR1 MDHEN, CDR2 SYDVKM. Trimming cost V 1 base and J 8 bases, with 8 bases left between them.

The receptor comes from a human donor with Susac syndrome. This chain joins TRBV28 and TRBJ1-2; no clear D gene. The sequencing input was CD4+ T cells from PBMCs. CDR3 protein: CASSLLGYGYTF. The CDR3 nucleotides read TGTGCCAGCAGTTTATTAGGGTACGGCTACACCTTC.